This entry concerns a single T cell receptor beta chain. Germline CDR1 reads SGHVS; CDR2 reads FQNEAQ. This CDR3 is built from 13 residues. Between the trimmed V and J ends, which lost 4 bases and 5 bases, there was a span of 11 bases. Sequencing used cDNA as its template, made by extracting RNA and reverse transcribing it. Using immunoSEQ multiplex PCR, the repertoire was profiled, and TCRdb retains in-frame clones only, with some absent. Here the sample spans 160,000 or so clones, roughly 65% being singletons. Regarding treatment: oral pan-JAK inhibitor, 5-10 mg twice daily. The data were taken from a study of CD8+ T cells in alopecia areata. Across the whole study: Twice daily, treated patients received 5 to 10 mg of oral tofacitinib.

The specimen was CD4+ T cells sorted from blood, collected at week 4, from a patient treated with tofacitinib. This chain connects TRBV7-8 to TRBJ1-1; no firm D call. The TCR was taken from a human donor with alopecia areata. The CDR3 sequence: CASSSQARTEAFF. In nucleotides, the CDR3 is TGTGCCAGCAGCTCTCAGGCGCGGACTGAAGCTTTCTTT.